This T cell receptor (beta chain) was captured in a study of T cells in Graves' hyperthyroidism and ophthalmopathy. Study details: Blood was drawn when the patient was first diagnosed and still untreated.

This clonotype was seen at least ten times. Its target is unknown. TCR beta CDR3 region amplification was performed from RNA transcripts. RT-PCR in the first round (using the HTBI primer set) targeted the TCR CDR3. TCRdb re-analysed the multiplex PCR reads in MiXCR, keeping a single row per CDR3 protein. The sample records 300,000 to 450,000 distinct CDR3 sequences, 25% being singletons. Uncontrolled infections, other autoimmune diseases, pregnancy or lactation led to exclusion of patients. Germline V CDR1 and CDR2: MNHEY, SMNVEV (reference sequence). The CDR3 runs 14 residues. Trimming took 0 bases from V and 6 from J; bases not matched to a gene: 0. Study results and limitations: Blood also showed most of the thyroid clonotypes that were expanded above 0.001. Separating ophthalmopathy from stable hyperthyroidism was achieved by a 13 V-J model.

The rearrangement links TRBV27 to TRBJ2-4; 9 nucleotides agree with TRBD1. This TCR was sampled from a man in his fifties with Graves' hyperthyroidism. The sample consisted of blood. The CDR3 DNA reads TGTGCCAGCAGTTTATCGGGACAGGGAAACATTCAGTACTTC. This gives the protein CASSLSGQGNIQYF.